This entry lists 11 T cell receptor beta chains sequenced from one sample in a study of blood T cells in healthy people across ages. Primers used in a second PCR of roughly 6 to 12 cycles were a sample-barcoded 5' primer and a J-beta primer mix. TCRdb reprocessed the 5' RACE reads with MiXCR, giving one entry per CDR3 protein. The sample holds around 1.7 million distinct CDR3 sequences, approximately 30% seen once. The sample taken for sequencing was blood. The receptors originated from a woman in her 30s in good health.

This clonotype was seen repeatedly, ten times or more. The chain uses TRBV12-3 or TRBV12-4 and TRBJ2-1, with 11 bases identical to TRBD2. Losses at the gene ends were 6 bases for V and 6 bases for J; bases not matched to a gene: 4. The CDR3 has 14 residues. CDR3 sequence: CASRSGTSGNEQFF. Written as DNA, the CDR3 is TGTGCCAGCAGGTCCGGGACTAGCGGCAATGAGCAGTTCTTC.

This clonotype was detected only a few times. The rearrangement uses TRBV11-2 and TRBJ2-3; 11 nucleotides align to TRBD2. The J segment lost 6 bases and the V segment lost 5 bases, leaving 10 bases of the junction unmatched. The CDR3 has 16 amino acids. Germline V gives CDR1 SGHAT, CDR2 FQNNGV. This chain's CDR3 is CASSIVAGGSRDTQYF. CDR3 DNA: TGTGCCAGCAGCATAGTAGCGGGGGGGTCGAGGGATACGCAGTATTTT.

This chain connects TRBV9 to TRBJ1-6, with D hard to call. CDR1 and CDR2 from the germline V gene are SGDLS and YYNGEE. Deletions cut 2 bases from V and 10 bases from J, with 13 bases between. CDR3 size: 14 residues. In nucleotides, the CDR3 is TGTGCCAGCAGCGTCGGGCCTAAGGAGTCACCCCTCCACTTT. Translated: CASSVGPKESPLHF.

This clonotype was counted a few times. The chain recombines TRBV4-1 with TRBJ2-1; tentative D call: TRBD1 (6 bases). The CDR3 runs 15 residues. V lost 4 bases and J 1 base, leaving 11 bases between the germline ends. The germline CDR1 and CDR2 sequences are MGHRA and YSYEKL. The CDR3 DNA reads as TGCGCCAGCAGCCGAGCGCAGGGGTCCTACAATGAGCAGTTCTTC. It specifies CASSRAQGSYNEQFF.

The CDR3 region has the DNA TGTGCCAGCAGCGTAGATATAGCCTATGGCTACACCTTC. Residues: CASSVDIAYGYTF. The rearrangement joins TRBV9 to TRBJ1-2; D remains ambiguous. CDR3 length equals 13 residues. Trimming stripped 0 bases from V and 4 bases from J, with 7 bases between. CDR1 is SGDLS and CDR2 is YYNGEE in the germline V gene.

This clonotype was counted a few times. The chain carries TRBV5-8 and TRBJ2-3; 9 bases are a match to TRBD2. CDR3 size: 19 residues. In germline, CDR1 is SGHTS, CDR2 YDEGEE. The trim removed 4 bases at V and 1 base at J, leaving 16 bases unmatched. The CDR3, as DNA: TGTGCCAGCAGCCGAGCGTCCGCGGGAGGGCCCTATGGCACAGATACGCAGTATTTT. Translating gives CASSRASAGGPYGTDTQYF.

This chain uses TRBV5-1 with TRBJ2-5; 10 bases match TRBD1. The CDR3 consists of 16 residues. The germline CDR1 and CDR2 sequences are SGHRS and YFSETQ. V dropped 4 bases and J dropped 5; count of bases not matched to a gene: 11. The CDR3 sequence is CASSPMAGTGDETQYF. For the CDR3, the DNA is TGCGCCAGCAGCCCGATGGCCGGGACAGGGGATGAGACCCAGTACTTC.

The chain has TRBV7-6 and TRBJ1-6; D is perhaps TRBD1 (5 bases). The length of the CDR3 is 13 residues. V shed 1 base and J shed 11 bases, with 9 bases lying between them. CDR1 SGHVS and CDR2 FNYEAQ come from the germline V gene. The CDR3 bases are TGTGCCAGCAGCTTAGGCGAGGGGCCACCCCTCCACTTT. Translating it yields CASSLGEGPPLHF.

The gene calls are TRBV6-5 and TRBJ2-1; a possible D gene is TRBD2 (5 bases). The CDR3 runs to 14 residues. Germline CDR1 and CDR2: MNHEY and SVGAGI. Trimming left V 2 bases short and J 10 bases short, with 15 bases between. The CDR3, as DNA: TGTGCCAGCAGTTACCCCGGGAACCCCTACGAGCAGTTCTTC. Translating gives CASSYPGNPYEQFF.

The table lists this clonotype with a few counts. J is TRBJ2-5 and V is TRBV28; 9 nucleotides line up with TRBD1. Germline lookup yields CDR1 MDHEN and CDR2 SYDVKM. With V trimmed by 4 bases and J by 3 bases, 6 bases remained unmatched. The CDR3 loop spans 15 amino acids. The CDR3 region is CASSSLGQGEETQYF. CDR3 DNA sequence: TGTGCCAGCAGTTCTCTGGGACAGGGAGAAGAGACCCAGTACTTC.

In its sample, this clonotype was seen many times. V usage is TRBV12-3 or TRBV12-4 and J usage is TRBJ1-2; D is unresolved. The CDR3 consists of 14 residues. Trimming left V 3 bases short and J 5 bases short, with 13 bases between. This CDR3 reads CASSLVELGYGYTF. The DNA of the CDR3 is TGTGCCAGCAGTTTGGTCGAGTTAGGGTATGGCTACACCTTC.